One and the same sample provided the 20 T cell receptor beta chains below, sequenced in a study of T cell responses to AZD1222 COVID-19 vaccine. The repertoire was sequenced with immunoSEQ multiplex PCR; TCRdb's copy has only in-frame clones and lacks some. This sample has about 34,000 clones, with more than 75% found just once. The material was peripheral blood, obtained 28 days after the second AZD1222 dose. These receptors came from an adult who received the AZD1222 COVID-19 vaccine.

This chain uses TRBV2 with TRBJ2-1; 10 nucleotides match TRBD2. The CDR3 totals 15 residues. V lost 6 bases and J lost 7; bases outside the gene matches: 9. Germline V gene data show CDR1 as SNHLY and CDR2 as FYNNEI. As DNA, the CDR3 is TGTGCCAGCAGCCCACAAGCGGGAGGGCCAAATGAGCAGTTCTTC. It encodes CASSPQAGGPNEQFF.

In its sample, this clone was seen a few times. The V and J genes are TRBV23-1 and TRBJ2-7, with D tentatively TRBD2 (6 bases). TRBV23-1 qualifies as an ORF whose function is uncertain. This CDR3 has 14 amino acids. Trimming pared 3 bases from V and 6 bases from J, leaving 15 bases between. The CDR3 is CASSHSAGTGEQYV. In DNA form, the CDR3 reads TGCGCCAGCAGTCACTCGGCGGGGACGGGCGAGCAGTACGTC.

About this clone: Other DNA sequences in this sample translate to the same CDR3. The rearrangement joins TRBV12-3 or TRBV12-4 to TRBJ1-1; perhaps TRBD1 as D (6 bases). This CDR3 is 12 amino acids long. The germline V and J ends were trimmed by 5 bases and 4 bases, with 8 bases remaining between them. The CDR3 region is CASSHRVTEAFF. The CDR3 nucleotides are TGTGCCAGCAGTCACAGGGTCACTGAAGCTTTCTTT.

This clone was detected once. The chain carries TRBV18 and TRBJ2-5; the D gene could be TRBD1 or TRBD2 (5 bases each). The CDR3 totals 13 residues. Trimming removed 2 bases from V and 2 bases from J, with 6 bases in between. Germline CDR1 KGHSH, CDR2 LQKENI. CDR3 in amino acids: CASSPGGQETQYF. For the CDR3, the DNA is TGTGCCAGCTCACCAGGGGGACAAGAGACCCAGTACTTC.

This rearrangement joins TRBV4-1 to TRBJ2-4; D is unresolved. From germline, CDR1 is MGHRA and CDR2 YSYEKL. The CDR3 is 16 amino acids. V lost 1 base and J 5 bases, leaving 15 bases between the germline ends. As DNA, the CDR3 is TGCGCCAGCAGCCAAGGAATTTCCGTACCCCAAAACATTCAGTACTTC. This encodes CASSQGISVPQNIQYF.

The chain joins TRBV24-1 to TRBJ1-5; weak D call: TRBD1 (5 bases). Deletions cut 9 bases from V and 4 bases from J, with 12 bases between. This CDR3 region has 13 residues. CDR1 and CDR2 from the germline V gene are KGHDR and SFDVKD. CDR3 residues: CATQRQNNQPQHF. CDR3 DNA: TGTGCCACCCAAAGACAGAATAATCAGCCCCAGCATTTT.

This clone was recorded only once. The CDR3 here is CASSESTPGSAFF. CDR3 nucleotides: TGCGCCAGCAGTGAGTCGACTCCAGGGAGTGCTTTCTTT. The chain recombines TRBV10-1 with TRBJ1-1; the D gene is possibly TRBD1 (5 bases). Germline loops: CDR1 WNHNN, CDR2 SYGVQD (reference sequence). This CDR3 contains 13 residues. Trimming removed 0 bases from V and 11 bases from J, with 13 bases in between.

This rearrangement joins TRBV19 to TRBJ2-7; D is perhaps TRBD2 (6 bases). The CDR3 runs 18 residues. V lost 5 bases to trimming and J lost 2 bases, with 25 bases between them. Germline CDR1 is LNHDA and CDR2 is SQIVND (reference sequence). CDR3 nucleotides: TGTGCCAGTAGTCTCAAAACGCATCTCGGGAGACCTCCCTACGAGCAGTACGTC. As protein: CASSLKTHLGRPPYEQYV.

The chain links TRBV18 to TRBJ1-3; TRBD1 might be the D (5 bases). Germline V gives CDR1 KGHSH, CDR2 LQKENI. The CDR3 is 16 residues long. V was trimmed by 2 bases and J by 0 bases, leaving 11 bases between them. Here the CDR3 DNA reads TGTGCCAGCTCACCAGCACAGGCCTACTCTGGAAACACCATATATTTT. Its translation is CASSPAQAYSGNTIYF.

This chain links TRBV29-1 with TRBJ1-3, with a weak D call TRBD1 (5 bases). Trimming removed 3 bases at V and 4 bases at J, with 10 bases between. This CDR3 region has 13 residues. Germline V CDR1 and CDR2: SQVTM, ANQGSEA. The CDR3 DNA sequence: TGCAGCGTTGATGTTGGACAAGGAAACACCATATATTTT. As protein: CSVDVGQGNTIYF.

This clone was observed a handful of times. The chain links TRBV27 to TRBJ2-7; D gene uncertain. Germline CDR1 is MNHEY and CDR2 is SMNVEV (reference sequence). This CDR3 has 14 residues. Trimming stripped 6 bases from V and 0 bases from J, with 12 bases between. The CDR3 sequence is CASRDRLHSYEQYF. CDR3 nucleotide sequence: TGTGCCAGCAGGGACCGACTTCACTCCTACGAGCAGTACTTC.

This clone was counted once. The chain links TRBV3-1 (or the pseudogene TRBV3-2) to TRBJ2-1; either TRBD1 or TRBD2 may supply D (7 bases each). Trimming left V 0 bases short and J 4 bases short, with 10 bases between. The CDR3 totals 15 residues. Germline V gene lookup returns CDR1 LGHDT and CDR2 YNNKEL (reference sequence). The CDR3 DNA sequence: TGTGCCAGCAGCCAAGATCAGGGGGGGTACAATGAGCAGTTCTTC. The encoded protein is CASSQDQGGYNEQFF.

The chain has TRBV19 and TRBJ1-5; 10 bases map to TRBD1. The CDR3 extends over 16 amino acids. The germline CDR1 and CDR2 sequences are LNHDA and SQIVND (reference sequence). V shed 6 bases, J shed 6 bases, and the junction held 11 bases outside the gene matches. The CDR3 DNA reads as TGTGCCAGTAGCCGGGACAGGGGCGGAGGGGGTCAGCCCCAGCATTTT. This translates into CASSRDRGGGGQPQHF.

The chain links TRBV4-1 to TRBJ1-5; D is unresolved. Per the germline V gene, CDR1 is MGHRA and CDR2 is YSYEKL. V lost 3 bases to trimming and J lost 4 bases, with 10 bases between them. This CDR3 comprises 14 residues. This CDR3 is CASSQPGRNQPQHF. The CDR3 DNA is TGCGCCAGCAGCCAGCCAGGACGAAATCAGCCCCAGCATTTT.

V usage is TRBV19 and J usage is TRBJ1-6; the match to TRBD1 covers 10 bases. Germline lookup yields CDR1 LNHDA and CDR2 SQIVND (reference sequence). With 1 base clipped from V and 7 bases from J, the junction kept 1 base outside the gene matches. The CDR3 loop spans 15 amino acids. DNA of the CDR3: TGTGCCAGTAGTATAGTGGGACAGGGGAATTCACCCCTCCACTTT. This encodes CASSIVGQGNSPLHF.

The rearrangement joins TRBV27 to TRBJ1-1; 8 bases fit TRBD1. J was trimmed by 5 bases and V by 7 bases; bases with no gene match: 9. The CDR3 is 14 residues long. Germline lookup yields CDR1 MNHEY and CDR2 SMNVEV (reference sequence). The chain's CDR3 is CASNPRQGNTEAFF. Here the CDR3 DNA reads TGTGCCAGCAACCCACGACAGGGGAATACTGAAGCTTTCTTT.

This rearrangement joins TRBV11-2 to TRBJ2-3; D remains unclear. The ends were cut back, 1 base at V and 2 bases at J, with 13 bases in the middle. This CDR3 comprises 16 residues. In germline, CDR1 is SGHAT, CDR2 FQNNGV. The CDR3 sequence is CASSLVGRTSTDTQYF. CDR3 sequence (DNA): TGTGCCAGCAGCTTAGTCGGCAGGACCTCCACAGATACGCAGTATTTT.

As concerns this clone: The sample holds other DNA sequences that translate to the same CDR3. The chain combines TRBV7-8 with TRBJ1-6; D may be TRBD1 (6 bases). This CDR3 has 16 residues. Germline V CDR1 and CDR2: SGHVS, FQNEAQ. V was cut by 5 bases and J by 7 bases, with 18 bases left in between. As DNA, the CDR3 is TGTGCCAGCAGCCCAACGGGGGGGCGAGGGAATTCACCCCTCCACTTT. Amino acid sequence: CASSPTGGRGNSPLHF. The full variable domain, its missing parts supplied by reference TRBV7-8 and TRBJ1-6, is GAGVSQSPRYKVAKRGQDVALRCDPISGHVSLFWYQQALGQGPEFLTYFQNEAQLDKSGLPSDRFFAERPEGSVSTLKIQRTQQEDSAVYLCASSPTGGRGNSPLHFGNGTRLTVT.

The chain is built from TRBV24-1 and TRBJ1-2; D is undetermined. The CDR3 runs 13 residues. The germline V gene encodes CDR1 KGHDR and CDR2 SFDVKD. With 4 bases removed from V and 5 bases from J, the gap between germline ends came to 10 bases. CDR3 DNA: TGTGCCACCAGTGACGGGGAGGAGTATGGCTACACCTTC. Amino acid sequence: CATSDGEEYGYTF.

This clone was observed a handful of times. The rearrangement uses TRBV5-1 and TRBJ1-2; 10 bases agree with TRBD1. Per the germline V gene, CDR1 is SGHRS and CDR2 is YFSETQ. This CDR3 contains 16 residues. V shed 5 bases and J 5 bases; nucleotides not matched to a gene: 12. The CDR3 bases are TGCGCCAGCAGGCAAACCTCGGGACAGGGGAGTTATGGCTACACCTTC. Amino acid sequence: CASRQTSGQGSYGYTF.